These T cell receptor beta chains were read from a single sample in a study of blood T cell repertoires in COVID-19. Sequencing used immunoSEQ multiplex PCR; TCRdb keeps in-frame clones, though not all of them. The sample has 75,000 to 95,000 clones, about nine tenths seen once; the top ten hold more than 0.85%. The source material was peripheral blood. These TCRs come from a human donor in a cohort sampled during active COVID-19. Each CDR3 is given without its conserved first and last residue.

TRBV7-9	TRBJ1-5	ASSPLLGGGNQPQH
TRBV19	TRBJ2-7	ASRPGTGGEQY
TRBV9	TRBJ2-1	ASSSTSGGYNEQF
TRBV5-1	TRBJ1-1	ASSLTYLNTEAF
TRBV19	TRBJ2-3	ASSIGLAGNRFADTQY
TRBV18	TRBJ1-5	ASSPEQFNQPQH
TRBV6-2/TRBV6-3	TRBJ2-1	ASSYGTSSYNEQF
TRBV6-5	TRBJ2-1	ATRASGPPGGEQF
TRBV2	TRBJ2-7	ASSADRLGVEQY
TRBV24-1	TRBJ1-5	ATSDLRGQPQH
TRBV29-1	TRBJ2-7	SARGGDYEQY